The rows below give T cell receptor beta chains drawn from one sample of a study of shared clonotypes between healthy human individuals. The table came from immunoSEQ multiplex PCR; TCRdb's copy has only in-frame clones and leaves some out. The table shows some 2,000,000 clones, with less than 95% occurring only once. Sequencing was performed on naive CD8+ T cells sorted from blood. The receptors shown here come from a man between 18 and 29 years old in good health. Both conserved end residues are part of each CDR3. A D gene is named only where the DNA matches it firmly. Size tells how often a clone was seen (once, few, many) or the class of an expanded clone, and some rows leave it out.

d_call	v_call	clone_size	j_call	cdr3_nt	cdr3_aa
TRBD1	TRBV30	.	TRBJ2-7	TGTGCCTGGAGAAGCCGGGACAGGCGTACCTACGAGCAGTACTTC	CAWRSRDRRTYEQYF
.	TRBV29-1	.	TRBJ2-3	TGCAGCGTTGAAGGGGAAGATACGCAGTATTTT	CSVEGEDTQYF
.	TRBV10-2	.	TRBJ2-7	TGCGCCAGCAGTGAAACTAGGTATTCCTACGAGCAGTACTTC	CASSETRYSYEQYF
.	TRBV2	.	TRBJ2-2	TGTGCCAGCGGAGGGAGGTTGTACGGGGAGCTGTTTTTT	CASGGRLYGELFF
.	TRBV13	.	TRBJ2-1	TGTGCCAGCAGCTCAAGCGCTACCTACAATGAGCAGTTCTTC	CASSSSATYNEQFF
.	TRBV7-2	.	TRBJ2-3	TGTGCCAGCAGCCCAGGAGAAGATACGCAGTATTTT	CASSPGEDTQYF
.	TRBV10-2	.	TRBJ1-1	TGCGCCAGCTGGGCTGATGAAGCTTTCTTT	CASWADEAFF
.	TRBV11-3	few	TRBJ2-5	TGTGCCAGCAGTGGGGGAGACAAGGCAGGGAAAGAGACCCAGTACTTC	CASSGGDKAGKETQYF
.	TRBV4-1	once	TRBJ1-3	TGCGCCAGCAGCCGATCCTCTGGAAACACCATATATTTT	CASSRSSGNTIYF
TRBD2	TRBV7-3	.	TRBJ2-3	TGTGCCAGCAGTCAGGGCGGGCTAGCGGGAGATACGCAGTATTTT	CASSQGGLAGDTQYF
.	TRBV19	.	TRBJ2-1	TGTGCCAGTAGTATCCAGCGGAGAGGTTACAATGAGCAGTTCTTC	CASSIQRRGYNEQFF
TRBD1	TRBV28	.	TRBJ2-5	TGTGCCAGCAGTCCGGGACAGCAAGAGACCCAGTACTTC	CASSPGQQETQYF
TRBD2	TRBV10-2	.	TRBJ2-3	TGCGCCAGCAGTGAGGAGGGCGGGGGAATCACAGATACGCAGTATTTT	CASSEEGGGITDTQYF
TRBD2	TRBV27	.	TRBJ2-1	TGTGCCAGCAGTCCCGGGACTAGGGGTGGGAATGAGCAGTTCTTC	CASSPGTRGGNEQFF
.	TRBV27	.	TRBJ2-5	TGTGCCAGCAGGGGCGGGGCGGGCCAAGAGACCCAGTACTTC	CASRGGAGQETQYF
TRBD1	TRBV5-5	.	TRBJ2-7	TGTGCCAGCAGCGTAGGGACAGGGGGCAACGAGCAGTACTTC	CASSVGTGGNEQYF
TRBD2	TRBV6-5	.	TRBJ2-1	TGTGCCAGCAGTTACGGGCTAGCGGGATCCCTCAATGAGCAGTTCTTC	CASSYGLAGSLNEQFF
TRBD1	TRBV9	once	TRBJ2-7	TGTGCCAGCAGCGGACAGGGAATCGAGCAGTACTTC	CASSGQGIEQYF
TRBD1	TRBV28	.	TRBJ2-7	TGTGCCAGCAGTGGAATCGGACAGGACTACGAGCAGTACTTC	CASSGIGQDYEQYF
TRBD2	TRBV29-1	.	TRBJ2-1	TGCAGCGGGACTAGCGGGAATCCTAATGAGCAGTTCTTC	CSGTSGNPNEQFF
TRBD1	TRBV19	.	TRBJ1-1	TGTGCCAGTAGTTCAGGGACAGGCGTGAACACTGAAGCTTTCTTT	CASSSGTGVNTEAFF
.	TRBV7-8	once	TRBJ2-1	TGTGCCAGCAGCGACCGGGCCGCCAATGAGCAGTTCTTC	CASSDRAANEQFF
.	TRBV28	.	TRBJ2-3	TGTGCCAGCAGTTTACTAGCATCACACGCAGATACGCAGTATTTT	CASSLLASHADTQYF
TRBD1	TRBV25-1	.	TRBJ1-1	TGTGCCAGCAGTGATAGTCCGGGACAGGATACTGAAGCTTTCTTT	CASSDSPGQDTEAFF
TRBD1	TRBV11-3	.	TRBJ2-7	TGTGCCAGCAGCTTAGGCGGGGGACAGGGGGCCTACGAGCAGTACTTC	CASSLGGGQGAYEQYF
.	TRBV4-1	.	TRBJ1-3	TGCGCCAGCAGCCAGACTCCAGGGGCTGCAGGCTGGACCATATATTTT	CASSQTPGAAGWTIYF
TRBD2	TRBV29-1	once	TRBJ2-3	TGCAGCGTTCATTGGGTAGCGGGAGGACTTACTAGCACAGATACGCAGTATTTT	CSVHWVAGGLTSTDTQYF
TRBD1	TRBV19	.	TRBJ1-5	TGTGCCAGTAATGACCGGGACAGGAGCCTCAATCAGCCCCAGCATTTT	CASNDRDRSLNQPQHF
TRBD2	TRBV6-5	.	TRBJ2-2	TGTGCCAGCAGTTGGACTAGCGCCAACACCGGGGAGCTGTTTTTT	CASSWTSANTGELFF
.	TRBV4-1	.	TRBJ1-1	TGCGCCAGTAGCCAACTACCCCTGAGGACCCGCGGTACTGAAGCTTTCTTT	CASSQLPLRTRGTEAFF
.	TRBV25-1	.	TRBJ1-5	TGTGCCAGCAGTGAATGGGGCAGCAATCAGCCCCAGCATTTT	CASSEWGSNQPQHF
TRBD1	TRBV5-1	.	TRBJ2-1	TGCGCCAGCAGCTTTGCGAGGCAGGGGGCGACCAATGAGCAGTTCTTC	CASSFARQGATNEQFF
TRBD2	TRBV7-9	.	TRBJ2-3	TGTGCCACCACCGGGACTAGCGTCGATACGCAGTATTTT	CATTGTSVDTQYF
TRBD2	TRBV2	.	TRBJ2-7	TGTGCCAGCAGTGAAGATAGCGGGACAATTGCCCTCTACGAGCAGTACTTC	CASSEDSGTIALYEQYF
.	TRBV7-9	.	TRBJ2-5	TGTGCCAGCAGCGATACGGACAAACAAGAGACCCAGTACTTC	CASSDTDKQETQYF
TRBD1	TRBV19	.	TRBJ2-1	TGTGCCAGTAGTGCGGACAGGGGGACCTACAATGAGCAGTTCTTC	CASSADRGTYNEQFF
.	TRBV5-1	.	TRBJ2-7	TGCGCCAGCAGCTTGGGGACGGAGTTAACCTACGAGCAGTACTTC	CASSLGTELTYEQYF
.	TRBV6-5	.	TRBJ1-4	TGTGCCAGCAGTTACGGAGATAATGAAAAACTGTTTTTT	CASSYGDNEKLFF
TRBD1	TRBV6-5	once	TRBJ1-1	TGTGCCAGCAGTCCCTCCACAGGGGGGAACACTGAAGCTTTCTTT	CASSPSTGGNTEAFF
TRBD2	TRBV11-2	once	TRBJ2-3	TGTGCCAGCAGCTTATTAGCGGGCGTTGACACAGATACGCAGTATTTT	CASSLLAGVDTDTQYF
.	TRBV6-6	.	TRBJ2-7	TGTGCCAGCAGTTACTCCGTCCAGTCCTCCTACGAGCAGTACTTC	CASSYSVQSSYEQYF
.	TRBV7-8	.	TRBJ2-2	TGTGCCAGCAGCGGACCCGGGACTGTCACCGGGGAGCTGTTTTTT	CASSGPGTVTGELFF